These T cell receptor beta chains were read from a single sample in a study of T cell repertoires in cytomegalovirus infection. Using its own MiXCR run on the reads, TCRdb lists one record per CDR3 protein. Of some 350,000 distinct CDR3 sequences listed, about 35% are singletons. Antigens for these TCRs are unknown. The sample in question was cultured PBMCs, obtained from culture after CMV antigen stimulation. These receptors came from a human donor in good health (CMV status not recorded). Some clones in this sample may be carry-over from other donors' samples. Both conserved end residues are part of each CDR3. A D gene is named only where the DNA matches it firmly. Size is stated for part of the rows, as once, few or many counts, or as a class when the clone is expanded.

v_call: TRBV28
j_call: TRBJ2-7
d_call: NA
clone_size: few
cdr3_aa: CASSFGLVYEQYF
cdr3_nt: TGTGCCAGCAGTTTCGGATTGGTTTACGAGCAGTACTTC

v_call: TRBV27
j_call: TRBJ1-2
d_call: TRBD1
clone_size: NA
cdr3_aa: CASSLTDRGGGYTF
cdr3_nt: TGTGCCAGCAGTTTAACCGACAGGGGGGGAGGCTACACCTTC

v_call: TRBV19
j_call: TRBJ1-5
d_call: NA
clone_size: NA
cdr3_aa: CASSPGPRNQPQHF
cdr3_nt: TGTGCCAGTAGCCCGGGACCGCGCAATCAGCCCCAGCATTTT

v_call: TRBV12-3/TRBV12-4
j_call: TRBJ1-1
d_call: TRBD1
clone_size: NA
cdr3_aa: CASSQGQGAVSTEAFF
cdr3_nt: TGTGCCAGCAGTCAGGGACAGGGGGCTGTGAGCACTGAAGCTTTCTTT

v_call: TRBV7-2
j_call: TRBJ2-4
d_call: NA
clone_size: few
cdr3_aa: CASSSPGSHIQYF
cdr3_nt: TGTGCCAGCAGCTCCCCAGGTAGTCACATTCAGTACTTC

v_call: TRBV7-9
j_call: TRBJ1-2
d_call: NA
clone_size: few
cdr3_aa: CASSYPGYGYTF
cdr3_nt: TGTGCCAGCAGCTATCCGGGCTATGGCTACACCTTC

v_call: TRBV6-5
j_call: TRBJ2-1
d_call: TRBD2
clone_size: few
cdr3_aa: CASSISGRNEQFF
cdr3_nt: TGTGCCAGCAGTATTAGCGGGAGGAATGAGCAGTTCTTC

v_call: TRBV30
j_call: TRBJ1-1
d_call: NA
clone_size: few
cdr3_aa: CAWKQEAEAFF
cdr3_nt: TGTGCCTGGAAACAGGAGGCTGAAGCTTTCTTT

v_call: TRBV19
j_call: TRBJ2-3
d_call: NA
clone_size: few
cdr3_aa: CASTPGSGHTDTQYF
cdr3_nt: TGTGCCAGTACCCCGGGGAGCGGACACACAGATACGCAGTATTTT

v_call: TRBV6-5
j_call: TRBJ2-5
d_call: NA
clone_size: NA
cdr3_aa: CASSHWGSGTETQYF
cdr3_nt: TGTGCCAGCAGCCACTGGGGGTCGGGGACGGAGACCCAGTACTTC

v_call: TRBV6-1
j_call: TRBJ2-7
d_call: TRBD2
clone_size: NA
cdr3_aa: CASRETGGGYEQYF
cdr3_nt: TGTGCCAGCAGGGAGACGGGAGGAGGCTACGAGCAGTACTTC

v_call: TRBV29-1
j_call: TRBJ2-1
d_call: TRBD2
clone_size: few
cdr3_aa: CSVDGWREAQYNEQFF
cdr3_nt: TGCAGCGTTGATGGGTGGCGGGAGGCCCAATACAATGAGCAGTTCTTC

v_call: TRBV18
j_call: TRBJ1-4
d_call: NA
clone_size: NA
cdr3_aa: CASSPPTGNEKLFF
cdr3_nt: TGTGCCAGCTCACCACCGACAGGAAATGAAAAACTGTTTTTT

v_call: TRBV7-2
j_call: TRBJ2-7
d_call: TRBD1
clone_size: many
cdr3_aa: CASSSYVDRAYEQYF
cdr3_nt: TGTGCCAGCAGCTCCTATGTGGACAGGGCCTACGAGCAGTACTTC

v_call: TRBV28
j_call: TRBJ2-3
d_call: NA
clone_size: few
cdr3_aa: CASSFEGDTQYF
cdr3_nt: TGTGCCAGCAGTTTTGAAGGAGATACGCAGTATTTT

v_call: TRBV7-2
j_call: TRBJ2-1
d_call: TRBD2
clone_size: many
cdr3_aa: CASRGREGYNEQFF
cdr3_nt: TGTGCCAGCCGGGGGCGGGAGGGTTACAATGAGCAGTTCTTC

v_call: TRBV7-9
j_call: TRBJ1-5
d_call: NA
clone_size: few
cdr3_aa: CASSLSGSISQPQHF
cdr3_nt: TGTGCCAGCAGCTTATCGGGGAGCATATCACAGCCCCAGCATTTT

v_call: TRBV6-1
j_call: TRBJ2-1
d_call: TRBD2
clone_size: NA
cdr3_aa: CASSDSSGLAGNEQFF
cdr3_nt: TGTGCCAGCAGTGACTCCTCGGGACTAGCGGGAAATGAGCAGTTCTTC

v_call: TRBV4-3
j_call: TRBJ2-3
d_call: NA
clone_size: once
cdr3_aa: CASSQGRGLAMDTQYF
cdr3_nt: TGCGCCAGCAGCCAAGGTCGGGGCCTAGCAATGGATACGCAGTATTTT

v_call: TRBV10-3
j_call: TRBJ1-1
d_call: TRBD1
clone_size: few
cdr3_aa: CAIGRQGTEAFF
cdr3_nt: TGTGCCATCGGACGACAGGGAACTGAAGCTTTCTTT

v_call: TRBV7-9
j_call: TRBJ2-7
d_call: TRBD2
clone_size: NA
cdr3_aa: CASSSPRPKRLAGVPYEQYF
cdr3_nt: TGTGCCAGCAGCTCTCCCCGACCTAAACGACTAGCGGGAGTACCCTACGAGCAGTACTTC

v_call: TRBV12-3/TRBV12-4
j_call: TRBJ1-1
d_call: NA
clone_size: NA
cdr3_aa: CASSLVGRGFAFF
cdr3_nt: TGTGCCAGCAGTTTAGTCGGCAGGGGATTCGCCTTCTTT

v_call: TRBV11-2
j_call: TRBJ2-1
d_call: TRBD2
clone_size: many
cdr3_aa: CASSLTSGTVNEQFF
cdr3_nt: TGTGCCAGCAGCTTGACTAGCGGGACTGTTAATGAGCAGTTCTTC

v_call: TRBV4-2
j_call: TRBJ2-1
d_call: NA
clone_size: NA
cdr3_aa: CASSQGGRDNEQFF
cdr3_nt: TGTGCCAGCAGCCAAGGAGGTAGGGACAATGAGCAGTTCTTC

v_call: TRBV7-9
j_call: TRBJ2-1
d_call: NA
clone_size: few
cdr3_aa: CASSSGLSHEQFF
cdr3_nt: TGTGCCAGCAGCTCAGGACTTTCTCATGAGCAGTTCTTC

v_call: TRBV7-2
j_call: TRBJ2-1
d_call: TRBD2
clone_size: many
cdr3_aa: CASSSSGLGYNEQFF
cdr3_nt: TGTGCCAGCAGCTCCTCTGGACTAGGATACAATGAGCAGTTCTTC

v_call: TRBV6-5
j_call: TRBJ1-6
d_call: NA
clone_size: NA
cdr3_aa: CASSHEPQGYTLHF
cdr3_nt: TGTGCCAGCAGCCACGAACCACAGGGTTACACCCTCCACTTT

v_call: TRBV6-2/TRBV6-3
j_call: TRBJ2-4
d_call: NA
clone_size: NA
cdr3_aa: CASSYRPELAKNIQYF
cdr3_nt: TGTGCCAGCAGTTATCGGCCAGAGTTAGCCAAAAACATTCAGTACTTC

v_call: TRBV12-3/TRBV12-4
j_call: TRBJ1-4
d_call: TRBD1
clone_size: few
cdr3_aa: CASKPGQGVEKLFF
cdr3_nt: TGTGCCAGCAAACCGGGACAGGGAGTTGAAAAACTGTTTTTT

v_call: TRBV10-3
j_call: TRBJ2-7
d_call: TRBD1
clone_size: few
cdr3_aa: CAISESTGGGEQYF
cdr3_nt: TGTGCCATCAGTGAGTCGACAGGGGGGGGCGAGCAGTACTTC

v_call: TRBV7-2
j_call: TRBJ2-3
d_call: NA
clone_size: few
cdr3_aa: CASSLSPVTDTQYF
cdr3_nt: TGTGCCAGCAGTCTGAGTCCCGTAACAGATACGCAGTATTTT

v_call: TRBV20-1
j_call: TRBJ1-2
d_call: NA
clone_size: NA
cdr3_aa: CSELIPGEANYGYTF
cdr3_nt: TGCAGTGAGTTGATCCCCGGCGAAGCTAACTATGGCTACACCTTC

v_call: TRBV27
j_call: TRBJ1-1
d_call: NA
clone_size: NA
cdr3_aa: CASSLSQRNTEAFF
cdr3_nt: TGTGCCAGCAGTTTATCGCAGAGGAACACTGAAGCTTTCTTT

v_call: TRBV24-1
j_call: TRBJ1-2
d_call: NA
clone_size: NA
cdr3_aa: CATRADGYGYTF
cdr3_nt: TGTGCCACCAGGGCGGATGGCTATGGCTACACCTTC

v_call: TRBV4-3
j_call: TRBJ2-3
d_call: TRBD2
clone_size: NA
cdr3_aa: CASSQDLGRRGDTQYF
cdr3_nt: TGCGCCAGCAGCCAAGATCTCGGGAGGCGGGGGGATACGCAGTATTTT

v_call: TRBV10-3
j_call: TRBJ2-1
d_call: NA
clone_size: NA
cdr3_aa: CAISESRAVYNEQFF
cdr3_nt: TGTGCCATCAGTGAGTCGCGGGCAGTTTACAATGAGCAGTTCTTC

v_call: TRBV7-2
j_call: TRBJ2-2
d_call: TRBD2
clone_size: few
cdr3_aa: CASSLRGLAGLGAGELFF
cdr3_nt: TGTGCCAGCAGCTTACGGGGACTAGCGGGTCTGGGTGCCGGGGAGCTGTTTTTT

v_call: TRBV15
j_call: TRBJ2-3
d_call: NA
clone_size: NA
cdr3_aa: CATSSLGTDYQDTQYF
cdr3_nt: TGTGCCACCAGCAGCCTAGGGACGGATTATCAGGATACGCAGTATTTT

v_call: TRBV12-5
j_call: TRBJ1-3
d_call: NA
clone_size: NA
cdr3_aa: CASGLVVTGRLSSGNTIYF
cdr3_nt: TGTGCTAGTGGTTTGGTAGTGACGGGACGTCTAAGCTCTGGAAACACCATATATTTT

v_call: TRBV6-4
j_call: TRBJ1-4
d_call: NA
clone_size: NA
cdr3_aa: CASSDSGRAGEKLFF
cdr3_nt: TGTGCCAGCAGTGACTCTGGCAGGGCGGGGGAAAAACTGTTTTTT

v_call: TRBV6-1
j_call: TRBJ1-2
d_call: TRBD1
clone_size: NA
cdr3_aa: CASSSTGGAGYTF
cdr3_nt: TGTGCCAGCAGTTCCACAGGGGGTGCGGGCTACACCTTC

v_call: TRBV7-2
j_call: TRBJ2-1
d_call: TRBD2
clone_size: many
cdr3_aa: CASSFDSGSSYNEQFF
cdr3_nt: TGTGCCAGCAGCTTTGATAGCGGGAGCTCCTACAATGAGCAGTTCTTC

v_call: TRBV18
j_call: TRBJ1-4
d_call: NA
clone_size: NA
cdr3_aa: CASSPRLSAGDEKLFF
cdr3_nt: TGTGCCAGCTCACCACGTCTTAGCGCTGGAGATGAAAAACTGTTTTTT

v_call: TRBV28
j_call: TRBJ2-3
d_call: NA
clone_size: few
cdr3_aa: CASSLDKSTDTQYF
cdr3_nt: TGTGCCAGCAGTTTAGACAAGAGCACAGATACGCAGTATTTT

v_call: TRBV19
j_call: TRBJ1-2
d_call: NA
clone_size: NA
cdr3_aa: CASSDFRLGPIGGYTF
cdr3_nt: TGTGCCAGTAGTGATTTTCGCTTGGGCCCCATCGGTGGCTACACCTTC

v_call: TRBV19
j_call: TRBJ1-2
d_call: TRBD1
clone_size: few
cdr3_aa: CASSPGDSGGYGYTF
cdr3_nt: TGTGCCAGTAGTCCAGGGGACAGTGGCGGCTATGGCTACACCTTC

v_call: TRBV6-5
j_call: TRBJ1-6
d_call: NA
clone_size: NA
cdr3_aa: CASSKQVGFSPLHF
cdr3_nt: TGTGCCAGCAGTAAGCAGGTCGGATTTTCACCCCTCCACTTT

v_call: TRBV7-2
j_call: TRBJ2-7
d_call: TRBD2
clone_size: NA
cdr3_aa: CASSGSRREQYEQYF
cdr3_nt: TGTGCCAGCAGCGGATCTAGGCGGGAGCAATACGAGCAGTACTTC

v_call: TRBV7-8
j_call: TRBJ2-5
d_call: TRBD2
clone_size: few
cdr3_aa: CASSPRLAGVQETQYF
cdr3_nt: TGTGCCAGCAGCCCCCGACTAGCGGGAGTCCAAGAGACCCAGTACTTC

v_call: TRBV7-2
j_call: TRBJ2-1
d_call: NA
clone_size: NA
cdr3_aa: CASRGGRAGAYNEQFF
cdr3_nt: TGTGCCAGCAGGGGGGGTAGGGCAGGGGCCTACAATGAGCAGTTCTTC

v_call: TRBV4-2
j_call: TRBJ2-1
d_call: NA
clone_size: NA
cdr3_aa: CASSQPGQKDDEQFF
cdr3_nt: TGTGCCAGCAGCCAACCGGGACAAAAGGACGATGAGCAGTTCTTC

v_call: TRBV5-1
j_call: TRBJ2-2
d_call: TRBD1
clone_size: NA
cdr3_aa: CASSPTGFGTGELFF
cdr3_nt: TGCGCCAGCAGCCCGACAGGGTTCGGAACCGGGGAGCTGTTTTTT

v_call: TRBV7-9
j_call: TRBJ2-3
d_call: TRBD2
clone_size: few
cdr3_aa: CASRGTSGRGVTQYF
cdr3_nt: TGTGCCAGCAGGGGGACTAGCGGGAGAGGCGTTACGCAGTATTTT